This TCR beta chain was sequenced for a study of T cells after yellow fever vaccination (dated by TCRdb to about 2019). Looking at the study overall: The SMART-Seq v4 Ultra Low Input RNA kit was used to prepare libraries from fractions with low cell numbers. Two healthy male donors, one aged 18 to 30 and one aged 30 to 40 years, were included in the cohort. Blood samples were taken at several timepoints before and after primary and secondary immunization, and bulk PBMC replicates and cell subsets were isolated. To follow T-cell clones before and after both primary and booster YFV17D yellow fever vaccination, bulk TCR alpha and beta repertoires underwent longitudinal sequencing. What the research found in general, with its limitations: A small share of clonotypes occurred in both CD4 and CD8 compartments, likely arising from convergent recombination. After the booster, most of the clones that had expanded following primary vaccination were detected again (roughly 96% of CD4 and roughly 90% of CD8), which suggests that memory was broadly maintained. The secondary T-cell response was weaker than the primary response but faster, peaking on day 5 instead of day 15. Because only two donors were included in the study, the extent to which the findings can be generalized is limited. Because abundant contaminating clonotypes from the bulk population could be contained in FACS-sorted repertoires, computational filtering was required.

Reading from cysteine to phenylalanine, the CDR3 counts 15 amino acids. CDR3 DNA is the only sequence kept; it has 45 bases, read in frame from the first base. The germline V gene (reference sequence) specifies GTSNPN as CDR1 and SVGIG as CDR2. V is clipped by 2 bases and J by 6 bases, and the sequence between their germline boundaries is 19 bases long. This clonotype was recorded a few times. There is no known antigen for this receptor. No much larger clonotype is one base removed from it; base qualities were not supplied. The treatment or condition label, as the study defines it: live attenuated yellow fever vaccine strain. PBMCs were isolated from peripheral blood using a standard Ficoll-Paque protocol. Dynabeads CD4 and CD8 positive selection kits were used to isolate the CD4 and CD8 T-cell fractions. RNA was extracted with TriZol from bulk PBMCs, CD4 and CD8 fractions, and dextramer-positive and dextramer-negative fractions.

TCR cDNA was synthesized by 5'RACE template switching, which introduced a universal primer site and unique molecular identifiers. Priming for cDNA synthesis came from both the TCR alpha and TCR beta constant segments. Two PCR steps were used to amplify libraries, with sample barcodes and sequencing adapters being added in the second step. Libraries were sequenced on Illumina HiSeq 2500 (2x100 bp) or NovaSeq (2x150 bp). The original methods were these. MIGEC handled demultiplexing of reads and collapsing into UMI consensus sequences, while MiXCR performed V(D)J alignment. Vaccine-responding clonotypes were identified with edgeR using replicate PBMC samples, with FDR below 0.01 and a log2 fold change above 5 up to day 15 being required. Each bulk clonotype was labeled CD4 or CD8 based on which sequenced repertoire, CD4 or CD8, contained the clonotype at higher abundance. Using fastp trimming at Q25 and MiXCR clonotype assembly, TCRdb reanalyzed the public sequencing data and kept in-frame beta chains. For every CDR3 protein sequence, its rows merge into one entry that carries the most common genes and DNA. These V and J calls rely on TCRdb rather than the paper's analysis. A total of approximately 150,000 distinct CDR3 sequences appear in this sample, approximately 6.2% of them only once. Less than 3.5% of the sample is taken by the ten largest.

The TCR comes from a man between 18 and 35 years old who received the YFV17D yellow fever vaccine. The rearrangement combines TRBV30 with TRBJ2-5, with TRBD1 perhaps the D gene, on 7 matching bases. The sample here was CD4+ T cells sorted from PBMCs, taken on the day of the first yellow fever vaccination. The CDR3 region: CAWSIGGGRWKTQYF. The bases read TGTGCCTGGAGTATAGGAGGGGGCCGTTGGAAGACCCAGTACTTC.